Shown below are 26 T cell receptor beta chains from a single sample sequenced in a study of blood T cell repertoires in COVID-19. Measured with immunoSEQ multiplex PCR; TCRdb has only the in-frame clones, and not every one. This sample has about 500,000 clones, with approximately 90% found just once. The specimen was PBMCs or T cells enriched from blood (not recorded which). These receptors came from a woman aged 18-29 years who had recovered from COVID-19.

Comments on this clone: Sequence at one end of the junction differs from germline and may be a read error. Other DNA sequences in this sample translate to the same CDR3. J is TRBJ1-2 and V is TRBV5-4, with TRBD1 matching 7 bases. CDR1 is SGHNT, CDR2 YYREEE, per germline (reference sequence). The CDR3 totals 14 residues. In DNA, the CDR3 is TGTGCCAGCAGCTTGGCCAGGGGGAACTATGGCTACACCTTT. Its translation: CASSLARGNYGYTF.

The V call is TRBV7-6, the J call TRBJ1-2; 8 nucleotides align to TRBD1. The V and J ends lost 1 base and 7 bases, in that order; junction bases with no gene match: 11. CDR1 and CDR2 (germline): SGHVS, FNYEAQ. CDR3 length equals 16 residues. Here the CDR3 DNA reads TGTGCCAGCAGCTTAGGCACAGGGGGTACCTCTTCTGGCTACACCTTC. This encodes CASSLGTGGTSSGYTF. The complete variable domain, with remaining parts taken from reference TRBV7-6 and TRBJ1-2, reads GAGVSQSPRYKVTKRGQDVALRCDPISGHVSLYWYRQALGQGPEFLTYFNYEAQQDKSGLPNDRFSAERPEGSISTLTIQRTEQRDSAMYRCASSLGTGGTSSGYTFGSGTRLTVV.

The chain links TRBV2 to TRBJ2-2; D is perhaps TRBD1 (6 bases). V was clipped by 5 bases and J by 8 bases, with 12 bases between them. The germline gives CDR1 SNHLY, CDR2 FYNNEI. The CDR3 covers 13 residues. The CDR3 DNA reads as TGTGCCAGCAGTCTCCCCGACAGGGGGGAGCTGTTTTTT. Its protein product is CASSLPDRGELFF.

The chain carries TRBV7-2 and TRBJ1-6; D is ambiguous. Trimming removed 1 base at V and 11 bases at J, with 12 bases between. There are 14 residues in the CDR3. Germline assignment: CDR1 SGHTA and CDR2 FQGNSA. The CDR3 bases are TGTGCCAGCAGCTTAGGCGCGGGTGGAACACCCCTCCACTTT. Its translation is CASSLGAGGTPLHF.

This clone came up a few times. This chain links TRBV29-1 with TRBJ1-2; possible D gene TRBD1, 5 bases. Germline CDR1 is SQVTM and CDR2 is ANQGSEA. The CDR3 covers 13 residues. The V and J ends lost 7 bases and 6 bases respectively, with 18 bases between them. The CDR3 nucleotides read TGCAGCGCCACTACAGGTTCTTGGGATGGCTACACCTTC. It codes for CSATTGSWDGYTF.

Concerning this clone: This sequence may be a read error, since a much larger clone differs from it by one base. The V call is TRBV11-2, the J call TRBJ2-1, with TRBD2 matching over 13 bases. The CDR3 has 15 residues. V was pared by 7 bases and J by 12 bases, with 12 bases of the junction left unmatched. Germline V gene data show CDR1 as SGHAT and CDR2 as FQNNGV. Written as DNA, the CDR3 is TGTGCCAGCACCCCAGGACTAGCGGGGGCGGGGGGGCAGTTCTTC. Translating it yields CASTPGLAGAGGQFF.

The rearrangement uses TRBV3-1 (or the pseudogene TRBV3-2) and TRBJ2-3; 8 bases line up with TRBD2. The CDR3 contains 16 residues. V trimming: 6 bases; J trimming: 5 bases; junction bases outside the gene matches: 13. Germline-derived CDR1 and CDR2 are LGHDT and YNNKEL (reference sequence). The CDR3 nucleotides are TGTGCCAGCAGACACACAGCGGGGGTCGGGATAGATACGCAGTATTTT. As protein: CASRHTAGVGIDTQYF.

The chain recombines TRBV15 with TRBJ2-3; 7 nucleotides align to TRBD2. Germline V CDR1 and CDR2: LNHNV, YYDKDF (reference sequence). Losses at the gene ends were 5 bases for V and 6 bases for J; bases not matched to a gene: 5. The CDR3 has 13 residues. The CDR3 DNA reads as TGTGCCACCAGCCGCCTGGGGGGGGATACGCAGTATTTT. Its protein is CATSRLGGDTQYF.

The chain joins TRBV24-1 to TRBJ2-5, with 7 bases aligning to TRBD2. The V segment lost 4 bases and the J segment 7 bases; nucleotides outside the gene matches: 8. CDR1 is KGHDR, CDR2 SFDVKD, per germline. CDR3 length: 14 amino acids. The CDR3 loop is CATSDPKREGTQYF. The DNA for the CDR3 is TGTGCCACCAGTGACCCAAAAAGGGAGGGGACCCAGTACTTC.

The CDR3 loop is CASSPTTGEDTQYF. In DNA, the CDR3 is TGTGCCAGCTCACCCACTACCGGGGAAGATACGCAGTATTTT. The V and J genes are TRBV18 and TRBJ2-3, with D possibly matching TRBD2 (5 bases). V dropped 3 bases and J dropped 5 bases, with 12 bases sitting between them. The CDR3 has 14 amino acids. Germline CDR1 and CDR2: KGHSH and LQKENI.

The gene calls are TRBV30 and TRBJ1-2, with 8 bases lining up with TRBD1. From germline, CDR1 is GTSNPN and CDR2 SVGIG (reference sequence). J was trimmed by 7 bases and V by 5 bases; bases with no gene match: 0. This CDR3 spans 10 amino acids. CDR3: CAWDRGGYTF. DNA for the CDR3: TGTGCCTGGGACAGGGGTGGCTACACCTTC. The full variable domain, rest sourced from reference TRBV30 and TRBJ1-2, is SQTIHQWPATLVQPVGSPLSLECTVEGTSNPNLYWYRQAAGRGLQLLFYSVGIGQISSEVPQNLSASRPQDRQFILSSKKLLLSDSGFYLCAWDRGGYTFGSGTRLTVV.

V gene TRBV6-2 or TRBV6-3 combines with J gene TRBJ2-7; maybe TRBD2 (6 bases). The V end was cut by 0 bases, the J end by 5 bases, with 17 bases between. The CDR3 is made up of 16 amino acids. Germline values: CDR1 MNHEY, CDR2 SVGEGT. CDR3 nucleotide sequence: TGTGCCAGCAGTTACTCGGCGGGGCAGGGTGACCACGAGCAGTACTTC. Amino acid sequence: CASSYSAGQGDHEQYF.

V gene TRBV7-6 combines with J gene TRBJ2-2; 7 nucleotides agree with TRBD1. This CDR3 has 16 amino acids. Losses at the gene ends were 5 bases for V and 2 bases for J; bases not matched to a gene: 8. Looked up from germline, CDR1 is SGHVS and CDR2 is FNYEAQ. CDR3 amino acids: CASSKGAHQNTGELFF. DNA for the CDR3: TGTGCCAGCAGCAAGGGGGCACACCAAAACACCGGGGAGCTGTTTTTT.

The V call is TRBV28, the J call TRBJ2-7; TRBD1 aligns across 8 bases. CDR1 MDHEN and CDR2 SYDVKM come from the germline V gene. J lost 4 bases, V lost 2 bases, and 13 bases had no gene match. This CDR3 is built from 17 residues. This chain's CDR3 is CASSLGAGGPFWYEQYF. DNA of the CDR3: TGTGCCAGCAGTTTAGGGGCAGGGGGCCCCTTTTGGTACGAGCAGTACTTC.

V is TRBV30 and J is TRBJ1-1; no clear D gene. Trimming took off 3 bases at V and 1 base at J, with 9 bases between the two ends. The CDR3 extends over 13 amino acids. CDR1 is GTSNPN, CDR2 SVGIG, per germline (reference sequence). The CDR3 sequence is CAWRSWRNTEAFF. Here the CDR3 DNA reads TGTGCCTGGAGAAGTTGGAGGAACACTGAAGCTTTCTTT.

The gene calls are TRBV7-2 and TRBJ1-4; tentative D call: TRBD1 (6 bases). Trimming left V 0 bases short and J 8 bases short, with 10 bases between. The CDR3 covers 14 residues. The V gene's germline CDR1 is SGHTA and CDR2 FQGNSA. CDR3 residues: CASSLAGGYEKLFF. CDR3 nucleotides: TGTGCCAGCAGCTTAGCAGGGGGTTACGAAAAACTGTTTTTT.

V and J are TRBV12-3 or TRBV12-4 and TRBJ1-1; D is unclear. V was trimmed by 7 bases and J by 7 bases, leaving 7 bases between them. This CDR3 contains 10 residues. The CDR3 region is CASTPGEAFF. The DNA of the CDR3 is TGTGCCAGCACCCCAGGTGAAGCTTTCTTT.

J is TRBJ1-5 and V is TRBV6-5, with TRBD1 as a possible D gene (5 bases). Per the germline V gene, CDR1 is MNHEY and CDR2 is SVGAGI. The CDR3 sequence is 15 residues long. V shed 6 bases and J shed 4 bases, with 16 bases lying between them. The CDR3 DNA is TGTGCCAGCAGACCCCCGGGGGAGGGGAATCAGCCCCAGCATTTT. It translates to CASRPPGEGNQPQHF.

The V and J genes are TRBV5-4 and TRBJ2-3; 10 bases are a match to TRBD1. Germline trimming cut 4 bases from V and 10 bases from J; bases unmatched to any gene: 3. The CDR3 is made up of 12 amino acids. Per the germline V gene, CDR1 is SGHNT and CDR2 is YYREEE (reference sequence). The CDR3 sequence: CASSAGTGAQYF. DNA of the CDR3: TGTGCCAGCAGCGCTGGGACAGGGGCGCAGTATTTT.

A note on this clone: One end of the junction is discordant with germline, which a read error may explain. V is TRBV7-2 and J is TRBJ1-2; 7 bases line up with TRBD1. There are 11 residues in the CDR3. From germline, CDR1 is SGHTA and CDR2 FQGNSA. Here the CDR3 reads CASSLRGRGNF. As DNA, the CDR3 is TGTGCCAGCAGCTTAAGGGGGCGTGGGAACTTC.

The rearrangement uses TRBV7-2 and TRBJ2-5; TRBD2 matches 13 bases. V shed 3 bases, J shed 7 bases, and the junction held 8 bases outside the gene matches. CDR3 length equals 16 residues. Germline CDR1 reads SGHTA; CDR2 reads FQGNSA. DNA for the CDR3: TGTGCCAGCAGCTTTAGACTAGCGGGGGGACCGGGGACCCAGTACTTC. This gives the protein CASSFRLAGGPGTQYF.

This chain uses TRBV27 with TRBJ1-5; 8 bases line up with TRBD1. Losses at the gene ends were 6 bases for V and 2 bases for J; bases not matched to a gene: 6. Germline V gene data show CDR1 as MNHEY and CDR2 as SMNVEV (reference sequence). CDR3 length: 15 amino acids. CDR3 bases: TGTGCCAGCAGCCCACAGGGGGAGGGCAATCAGCCCCAGCATTTT. Amino acids: CASSPQGEGNQPQHF.

The gene calls are TRBV24-1 and TRBJ2-5; D might be TRBD2 (6 bases). Germline V gene data show CDR1 as KGHDR and CDR2 as SFDVKD. Trimming removed 4 bases at V and 3 bases at J, with 23 bases between. The CDR3 totals 18 residues. The CDR3 nucleotides read TGTGCCACCAGTGACGGTGCAACTAGCTTCTTAAGAAAAGAGACCCAGTACTTC. Its protein product is CATSDGATSFLRKETQYF.

The CDR3 bases are TGTGCCAGCAGTGAACGGACAGGGAAAACAGATACGCAGTATTTT. It codes for CASSERTGKTDTQYF. This sequence joins TRBV6-1 and TRBJ2-3; 8 bases align to TRBD1. The CDR3 covers 15 residues. The trim removed 2 bases at V and 3 bases at J, leaving 4 bases unmatched. Germline CDR1 is MNHNS and CDR2 is SASEGT.

V is TRBV27 and J is TRBJ1-3; tentatively, D is TRBD1 (5 bases). The V gene lost 6 bases and the J gene lost 0 bases, with 9 bases spanning the gap. This CDR3 has 14 residues. Germline V gene lookup returns CDR1 MNHEY and CDR2 SMNVEV (reference sequence). The CDR3 bases are TGTGCCAGCAGGGACATAGACTCTGGAAACACCATATATTTT. Protein: CASRDIDSGNTIYF.

The chain carries TRBV29-1 and TRBJ1-2; 9 nucleotides agree with TRBD1. Germline-derived CDR1 and CDR2 are SQVTM and ANQGSEA. The CDR3 is 11 amino acids. Germline trimming cut 8 bases from V and 5 bases from J; bases unmatched to any gene: 3. This chain's CDR3 is CSFGQGYGYTF. DNA for the CDR3: TGCAGCTTTGGACAGGGGTATGGCTACACCTTC. Based on the CDR3 plus reference TRBV29-1 and TRBJ1-2, the full variable domain is SAVISQKPSRDICQRGTSLTIQCQVDSQVTMMFWYRQQPGQSLTLIATANQGSEATYESGFVIDKFPISRPNLTFSTLTVSNMSPEDSSIYLCSFGQGYGYTFGSGTRLTVV.